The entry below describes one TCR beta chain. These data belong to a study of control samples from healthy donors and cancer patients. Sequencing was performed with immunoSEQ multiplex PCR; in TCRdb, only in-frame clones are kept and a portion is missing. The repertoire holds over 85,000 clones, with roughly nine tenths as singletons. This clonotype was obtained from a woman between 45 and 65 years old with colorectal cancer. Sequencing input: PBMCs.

The CDR3 sequence is CASSLGTYNEQFF. CDR3 nucleotides: TGTGCCAGCAGTTTAGGGACCTACAATGAGCAGTTCTTC. The chain links TRBV6-5 to TRBJ2-1; D gene uncertain. The CDR3 length is 13 residues. Germline V gives CDR1 MNHEY, CDR2 SVGAGI. V gave up 4 bases and J gave up 2 bases, with 6 bases separating them.